Following are 11 T cell receptor beta chains from one sample sequenced in a study of identical twins (dated by TCRdb to 2016 to 2017). Libraries were prepared through 5' RACE. Instrument on record: Illumina HiSeq 2000. Starting from the raw public reads, TCRdb applied fastp trimming at Q25, assembled clones with MiXCR and retained in-frame beta chains. Identical CDR3 protein sequences are pooled into one entry, listed with their most common genes and DNA. This sample gives 350,000 to 450,000 distinct CDR3 sequences in total; under 20% of them show up just once. Less than 15% of the sample is taken by the ten largest. Source material: naive T cells sorted from blood. The cell subset or site label for this specimen denotes: cells isolated with a human naive T-cell isolation kit. Receptor source: a man in his fifties or sixties in good health.

This clonotype was counted ten times or more. The V gene is TRBV29-1, the J gene TRBJ2-2; perhaps TRBD1 as D (6 bases). Trimming cost V 7 bases and J 2 bases, with 14 bases left between them. CDR1 SQVTM and CDR2 ANQGSEA come from the germline V gene. CDR3 length: 14 residues. CDR3 sequence: CSAWTADNTGELFF. The CDR3 DNA reads TGCAGCGCTTGGACAGCTGACAACACCGGGGAGCTGTTTTTT.

Comment on this clonotype: A much more abundant neighbour one base away suggests this may be a read error. The chain is built from TRBV6-4 and TRBJ1-6, with D perhaps TRBD1 (5 bases). This CDR3 has 13 residues. Germline values: CDR1 MRHNA, CDR2 SNTAGT. The CDR3 protein is CASSAGLRSPLPF. The CDR3 coding sequence is TGTGCCAGCAGTGCGGGACTCCGATCACCCCTCCCCTTT.

This clonotype was recorded many times. The rearrangement uses TRBV4-3 and TRBJ2-1, with 8 positions matching TRBD2. Losses at the gene ends were 4 bases for V and 4 bases for J; bases not matched to a gene: 6. The CDR3 contains 15 residues. The germline CDR1 and CDR2 sequences are LGHNA and YSLEER. Here the CDR3 DNA reads TGCGCCAGCAGCCGTCAGCGGGGGAATTACAATGAGCAGTTCTTC. It yields the protein CASSRQRGNYNEQFF.

This clonotype has just a few counts. V is TRBV20-1 and J is TRBJ1-1; tentative D call: TRBD1 (5 bases). CDR1 is DFQATT, CDR2 SNEGSKA, per germline (reference sequence). This CDR3 spans 17 amino acids. V gave up 3 bases and J gave up 0 bases, with 20 bases separating them. CDR3 in DNA: TGCAGTGCTAGGGGTATTGGGATGGGGCCGCTGAACACTGAAGCTTTCTTT. As protein: CSARGIGMGPLNTEAFF.

The sample holds a few counts of this clonotype. The V call is TRBV4-2, the J call TRBJ2-5; 8 bases line up with TRBD2. The CDR3 consists of 16 residues. In germline, CDR1 is LGHNA, CDR2 YNFKEQ. V lost 4 bases, J lost 4 bases, and 11 bases stayed unmatched. This chain's CDR3 is CASSLGDSGSLETQYF. The CDR3 bases are TGTGCCAGCAGCCTCGGTGACAGCGGGAGTTTAGAGACCCAGTACTTC.

This clonotype was observed a handful of times. V usage is TRBV2 and J usage is TRBJ2-2; 7 nucleotides agree with TRBD2. The CDR3 runs 15 residues. The germline V gene has CDR1 SNHLY and CDR2 FYNNEI. After removal of 4 bases from V and 4 bases from J, the junction contained 6 bases not matched to a gene. CDR3 loop: CASSARGSGTGELFF. In nucleotides, the CDR3 is TGTGCCAGCAGTGCGCGGGGGTCGGGCACCGGGGAGCTGTTTTTT.

This clonotype was recorded a few times. The rearrangement links TRBV6-6 to TRBJ2-7; TRBD1 matches 7 bases. The V gene's germline CDR1 is MNHNY and CDR2 SVGAGI (reference sequence). This CDR3 region has 13 residues. Trimming cost V 5 bases and J 1 base; bases outside gene matches: 2. CDR3 DNA: TGTGCCAGCAGTAGGGACAGATCCTACGAGCAGTACTTC. It specifies CASSRDRSYEQYF.

This clonotype came up a few times. V usage is TRBV29-1 and J usage is TRBJ2-3; 8 bases are shared with TRBD1. Trimming cost V 4 bases and J 5 bases; bases outside gene matches: 5. This CDR3 spans 13 amino acids. Per the germline V gene, CDR1 is SQVTM and CDR2 is ANQGSEA. CDR3 in amino acids: CSVVGQVEDTQYF. CDR3 sequence (DNA): TGCAGCGTTGTGGGACAGGTGGAAGATACGCAGTATTTT.

The chain employs TRBV7-9 and TRBJ2-5, with D perhaps matching TRBD1 (5 bases). The CDR3 extends over 15 amino acids. Trimming pared 2 bases from V and 2 bases from J, leaving 12 bases between. CDR1 SEHNR and CDR2 FQNEAQ come from the germline V gene (reference sequence). The CDR3 is CASSLPRGSQETQYF. The CDR3 DNA reads as TGTGCCAGCAGCTTACCTAGGGGATCGCAAGAGACCCAGTACTTC.

This clonotype was recorded at least ten times. The chain uses TRBV5-5 and TRBJ2-1; 10 nucleotides align to TRBD2. Germline-derived CDR1 and CDR2 are SGHKS and YYEKEE (reference sequence). V lost 0 bases, J lost 6 bases, and 9 bases stayed unmatched. The CDR3 spans 17 residues. This CDR3 is CASSLVLGASGGNEQFF. CDR3 nucleotide sequence: TGTGCCAGCAGCTTGGTTTTAGGGGCTAGCGGGGGCAATGAGCAGTTCTTC.

This clonotype appeared a few times. The genes are TRBV20-1 and TRBJ2-5; D possibly uses TRBD1 or TRBD2 (5 bases each). The germline V and J ends were trimmed by 3 bases and 2 bases, with 13 bases remaining between them. The CDR3 covers 14 residues. Per the germline V gene, CDR1 is DFQATT and CDR2 is SNEGSKA (reference sequence). The CDR3 spells CSASWGTAQETQYF. The CDR3 bases are TGCAGTGCTAGTTGGGGGACCGCTCAAGAGACCCAGTACTTC.